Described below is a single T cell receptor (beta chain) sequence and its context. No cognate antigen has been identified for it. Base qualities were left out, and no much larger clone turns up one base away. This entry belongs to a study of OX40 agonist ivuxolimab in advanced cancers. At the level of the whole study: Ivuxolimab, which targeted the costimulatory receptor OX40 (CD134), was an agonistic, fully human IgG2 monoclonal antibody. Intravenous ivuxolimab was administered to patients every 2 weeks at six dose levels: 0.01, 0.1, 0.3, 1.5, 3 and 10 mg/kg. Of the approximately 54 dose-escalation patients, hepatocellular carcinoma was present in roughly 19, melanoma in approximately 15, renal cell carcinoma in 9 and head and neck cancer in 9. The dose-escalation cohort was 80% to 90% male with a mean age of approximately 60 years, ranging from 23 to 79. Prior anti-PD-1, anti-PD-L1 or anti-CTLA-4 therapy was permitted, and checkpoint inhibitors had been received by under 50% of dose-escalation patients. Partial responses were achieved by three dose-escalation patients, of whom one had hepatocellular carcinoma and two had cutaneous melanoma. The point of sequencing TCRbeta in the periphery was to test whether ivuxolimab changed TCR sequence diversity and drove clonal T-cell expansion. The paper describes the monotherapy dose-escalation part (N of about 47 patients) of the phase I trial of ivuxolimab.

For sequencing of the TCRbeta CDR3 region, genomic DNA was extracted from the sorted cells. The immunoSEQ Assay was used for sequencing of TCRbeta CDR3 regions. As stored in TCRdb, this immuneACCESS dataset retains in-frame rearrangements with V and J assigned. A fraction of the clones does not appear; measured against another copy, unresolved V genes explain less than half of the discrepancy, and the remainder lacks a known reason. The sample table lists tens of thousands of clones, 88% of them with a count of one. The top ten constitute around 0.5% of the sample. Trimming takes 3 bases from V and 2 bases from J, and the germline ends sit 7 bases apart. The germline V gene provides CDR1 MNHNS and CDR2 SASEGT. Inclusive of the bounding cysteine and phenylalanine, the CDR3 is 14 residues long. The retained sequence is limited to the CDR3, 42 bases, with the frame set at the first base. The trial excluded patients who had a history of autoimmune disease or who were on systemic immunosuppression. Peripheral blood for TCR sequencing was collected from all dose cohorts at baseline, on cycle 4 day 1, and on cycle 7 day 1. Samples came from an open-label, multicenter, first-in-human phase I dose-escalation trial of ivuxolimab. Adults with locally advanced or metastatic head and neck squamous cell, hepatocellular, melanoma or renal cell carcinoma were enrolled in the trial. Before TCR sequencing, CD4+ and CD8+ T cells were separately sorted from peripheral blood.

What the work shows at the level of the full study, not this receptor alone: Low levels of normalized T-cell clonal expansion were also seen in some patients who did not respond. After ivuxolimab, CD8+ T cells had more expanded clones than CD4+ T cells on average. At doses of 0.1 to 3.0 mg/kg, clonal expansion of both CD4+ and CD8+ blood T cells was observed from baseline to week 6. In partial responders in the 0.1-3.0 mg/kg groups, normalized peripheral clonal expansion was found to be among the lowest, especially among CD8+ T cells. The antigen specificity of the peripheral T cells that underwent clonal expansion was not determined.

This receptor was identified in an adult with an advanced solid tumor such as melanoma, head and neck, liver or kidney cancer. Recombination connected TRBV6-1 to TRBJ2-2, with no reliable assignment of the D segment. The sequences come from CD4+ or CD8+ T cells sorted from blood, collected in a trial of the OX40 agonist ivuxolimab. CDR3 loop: CASSEQPNTGELFF. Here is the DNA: TGTGCCAGCAGTGAGCAGCCTAACACCGGGGAGCTGTTTTTT.